The 23 T cell receptor beta chains presented below share a single source sample, sequenced in a study of T-cell reconstitution after alpha-beta-depleted transplantation in children. For TCRbeta, the library was prepared with unique molecular identifiers. TCRdb used MiXCR to reprocess the PCR reads, holding one entry per CDR3 protein. The table records some 100,000 distinct CDR3 sequences, about 16% of them present only once. The specimen comprised PBMCs, mostly from graft donor cells, sampled 180 days after TCRalphabeta/CD19-depleted stem cell transplant. The source of these receptors is a male patient between 2 and 10 years old who had a stem cell transplant for acute lymphoblastic leukemia, so the T cells may come from the graft donor.

The chain employs TRBV14 and TRBJ2-5; tentative D call: TRBD2 (5 bases). Germline CDR1 and CDR2: SGHDN and FVKESK. The germline V and J ends were trimmed by 6 bases and 7 bases, with 15 bases remaining between them. The CDR3 covers 13 residues. CDR3: CASSPRGLATQYF. DNA for the CDR3: TGTGCCAGCAGTCCCCGGGGTTTGGCGACCCAGTACTTC. Drawing the rest from reference TRBV14 and TRBJ2-5, the complete variable domain is EAGVTQFPSHSVIEKGQTVTLRCDPISGHDNLYWYRRVMGKEIKFLLHFVKESKQDESGMPNNRFLAERTGGTYSTLKVQPAELEDSGVYFCASSPRGLATQYFGPGTRLLVL.

This clonotype was observed at least ten times. The chain has TRBV5-1 and TRBJ1-4, with unresolved D. Germline-derived CDR1 and CDR2 are SGHRS and YFSETQ. CDR3 length: 13 amino acids. Between the trimmed V and J ends, which lost 4 bases and 5 bases, there was a span of 9 bases. CDR3 DNA sequence: TGCGCCAGCAGCCTTCCGGGAAATGAAAAACTGTTTTTT. Translated, it gives CASSLPGNEKLFF.

This clonotype turned up a few times. CDR3 in DNA: TGTGCCAGCAGCTTAGCAGCTTCGACTGAAGCTTTCTTT. Translation gives CASSLAASTEAFF. The chain is built from TRBV7-9 and TRBJ1-1; D not certain. CDR3 length: 13 residues. The V end was cut by 0 bases, the J end by 5 bases, with 7 bases between. In germline, CDR1 is SEHNR, CDR2 FQNEAQ (reference sequence).

V usage is TRBV10-3 and J usage is TRBJ2-1, with D maybe TRBD1 (7 bases). Trimming removed 5 bases at V and 5 bases at J, with 13 bases between. Germline loops: CDR1 ENHRY, CDR2 SYGVKD. This CDR3 contains 14 residues. The CDR3 DNA reads TGTGCCATCAGTCGACAGGGAGGCCACAATGAGCAGTTCTTC. It is translated as CAISRQGGHNEQFF.

This clonotype was picked up a small number of times. V is TRBV2 and J is TRBJ2-4; D is perhaps TRBD1 (5 bases). Trimming removed 2 bases at V and 7 bases at J, with 12 bases between. Germline V gene data show CDR1 as SNHLY and CDR2 as FYNNEI. The CDR3 is 14 residues long. This CDR3 is CASSEPGISNIQYF. CDR3 nucleotides: TGTGCCAGCAGTGAACCAGGGATAAGTAACATTCAGTACTTC.

The V and J genes are TRBV28 and TRBJ2-5; D gene unclear. The germline V gene has CDR1 MDHEN and CDR2 SYDVKM. CDR3 length equals 14 residues. V was cut by 5 bases and J by 0 bases, with 10 bases left in between. CDR3 loop: CASSHHYYQETQYF. CDR3 DNA: TGTGCCAGCAGTCACCACTATTACCAAGAGACCCAGTACTTC. The whole variable domain, remainder taken from reference TRBV28 and TRBJ2-5, is DVKVTQSSRYLVKRTGEKVFLECVQDMDHENMFWYRQDPGLGLRLIYFSYDVKMKEKGDIPEGYSVSREKKERFSLILESASTNQTSMYLCASSHHYYQETQYFGPGTRLLVL.

This clonotype has a handful of counts. This chain connects TRBV6-4 to TRBJ1-1; 8 bases are a match to TRBD1. This CDR3 region has 15 residues. J lost 7 bases, V lost 3 bases, and 10 bases had no gene match. Looked up from germline, CDR1 is MRHNA and CDR2 is SNTAGT. The CDR3 sequence is CASSEMGQEEDEAFF. The DNA of the CDR3 is TGTGCCAGCAGTGAAATGGGACAGGAGGAGGATGAAGCTTTCTTT.

This clonotype was seen only a few times. The chain carries TRBV7-9 and TRBJ1-1; no reliable D call. The CDR3 length is 11 residues. CDR1 and CDR2 from the germline V gene are SEHNR and FQNEAQ (reference sequence). Trimming shortened V by 8 bases and J by 3 bases, and 7 bases separated the two germline ends. CDR3 nucleotides: TGTGCCAGCGGAGGGTACACTGAAGCTTTCTTT. As protein: CASGGYTEAFF.

The sample holds a few counts of this clonotype. The CDR3 DNA reads as TGTGCCATCAGTGACGCGCAGCTGACGAACACTGAAGCTTTCTTT. Amino acids: CAISDAQLTNTEAFF. The rearrangement links TRBV10-3 to TRBJ1-1, with D hard to call. Trimming took 3 bases from V and 1 from J, leaving 12 bases between them. CDR3 length equals 15 residues. Germline V CDR1 and CDR2: ENHRY, SYGVKD.

This chain uses TRBV7-1 with TRBJ1-1; maybe TRBD1 (5 bases). TRBV7-1 is identified as an open reading frame with a role that is uncertain. Trimming left V 3 bases short and J 7 bases short, with 39 bases between. CDR3 size: 22 residues. DNA of the CDR3: TGTGCCAGCAGCTCTTATCAATTTTATCGGGCACGCCAAAAAGGACACTTCTTTGAAGCTTTCTTT. Its translation: CASSSYQFYRARQKGHFFEAFF.

This clonotype is deemed medium-sized. This rearrangement joins TRBV6-2 or TRBV6-3 to TRBJ2-7; maybe TRBD2 (5 bases). This CDR3 contains 17 residues. Germline V CDR1 and CDR2: MNHEY, SVGEGT. V lost 4 bases and J 0 bases, leaving 19 bases between the germline ends. CDR3 protein: CASSSEGFPRGSYEQYF. The CDR3 DNA reads TGTGCCAGCAGTTCTGAAGGGTTCCCTCGGGGCTCCTACGAGCAGTACTTC.

V and J are TRBV7-8 and TRBJ1-5; the D gene is possibly TRBD1 (5 bases). V was cut by 5 bases and J by 1 base, with 15 bases left in between. The CDR3 runs 16 residues. The germline CDR1 and CDR2 sequences are SGHVS and FQNEAQ. The CDR3 loop reads CASSPQVGRSNQPQHF. The CDR3 DNA reads as TGTGCCAGCAGCCCACAGGTAGGGAGGAGCAATCAGCCCCAGCATTTT.

This clonotype was counted once. CDR3 loop: CASSLQAGSPLHF. DNA for the CDR3: TGTGCCAGCAGTTTACAAGCAGGTTCACCCCTCCACTTT. The V gene is TRBV27, the J gene TRBJ1-6; unclear D gene. The CDR3 is 13 residues long. CDR1 is MNHEY and CDR2 is SMNVEV in the germline V gene (reference sequence). The V gene lost 2 bases and the J gene lost 9 bases, with 8 bases spanning the gap.

CDR3 coding DNA: TGTGCCAGCAGCCGTCTGGGGGGGGATTACAATGAGCAGTTCTTC. Translated, it gives CASSRLGGDYNEQFF. The chain has TRBV7-9 and TRBJ2-1, with 7 bases identical to TRBD2. Germline assignment: CDR1 SEHNR and CDR2 FQNEAQ (reference sequence). This CDR3 is 15 amino acids long. Unmatched junction bases numbered 8, after V lost 5 bases and J lost 4 bases. The complete variable domain, with remaining parts taken from reference TRBV7-9 and TRBJ2-1, reads DTGVSQNPRHKITKRGQNVTFRCDPISEHNRLYWYRQTLGQGPEFLTYFQNEAQLEKSRLLSDRFSAERPKGSFSTLEIQRTEQGDSAMYLCASSRLGGDYNEQFFGPGTRLTVL.

The chain couples TRBV29-1 to TRBJ2-5; D is unclear. The germline V and J ends were trimmed by 3 bases and 2 bases, with 13 bases remaining between them. The length of the CDR3 is 14 residues. Germline values: CDR1 SQVTM, CDR2 ANQGSEA. CDR3 loop: CSVDLVLPQETQYF. Here the CDR3 DNA reads TGCAGCGTTGACTTAGTACTACCACAAGAGACCCAGTACTTC.

The rearrangement uses TRBV4-3 and TRBJ2-2; 8 bases fit TRBD2. The V and J ends lost 4 bases and 7 bases, in that order; junction bases with no gene match: 2. This CDR3 has 13 amino acids. Germline V lookup: CDR1 LGHNA, CDR2 YSLEER. CDR3 DNA: TGCGCCAGCAGCCCTCGGGAGGGCGGGGAGCTGTTTTTT. Encoded protein: CASSPREGGELFF.

The chain carries TRBV10-3 and TRBJ1-1; 8 bases align to TRBD1. The junction had 12 bases not matched to a gene; V was cut back by 4 bases and J by 8 bases. Germline assignment: CDR1 ENHRY and CDR2 SYGVKD. CDR3 size: 15 residues. The CDR3 DNA follows: TGTGCCATCAGTGCCTCCCAACAGGGGGAACGCGAAGCTTTCTTT. Its protein is CAISASQQGEREAFF.

This sequence joins TRBV7-7 and TRBJ2-1; 9 bases agree with TRBD2. V dropped 2 bases and J dropped 5; count of bases not matched to a gene: 7. The CDR3 length is 16 residues. Germline V gene data show CDR1 as SSHAT and CDR2 as FNYEAQ (reference sequence). The CDR3 region has the DNA TGTGCCAGCAGCTTAAGGGTAGCGGGGGCCAACAATGAGCAGTTCTTC. Translation: CASSLRVAGANNEQFF.

The rearrangement joins TRBV3-1 to TRBJ1-5; TRBD1 aligns across 9 bases. Germline lookup yields CDR1 LGHDT and CDR2 YNNKEL (reference sequence). The CDR3 has 15 residues. The V segment lost 3 bases and the J segment 6 bases; nucleotides outside the gene matches: 6. CDR3 DNA sequence: TGTGCCAGCAGCCAGACACAGGGGGCTTCTCAGCCCCAGCATTTT. Translating gives CASSQTQGASQPQHF.

This clonotype has a count of ten or more. The rearrangement uses TRBV7-6 and TRBJ2-1; no clear D. V was trimmed by 2 bases and J by 8 bases, leaving 22 bases between them. This CDR3 has 17 amino acids. Germline CDR1 and CDR2: SGHVS and FNYEAQ. The CDR3 is CASSLPSSTLRVDEQFF. CDR3 DNA sequence: TGTGCCAGCAGCTTACCCTCGTCCACCCTAAGGGTGGATGAGCAGTTCTTC.

The gene calls are TRBV27 and TRBJ2-2; D remains ambiguous. V lost 3 bases, J lost 3 bases, and 5 bases lay in between. The CDR3 runs to 13 residues. Germline CDR1 is MNHEY and CDR2 is SMNVEV (reference sequence). The CDR3 sequence is CASSFTDTGELFF. CDR3 DNA: TGTGCCAGCAGTTTTACGGACACCGGGGAGCTGTTTTTT.

This sequence joins TRBV29-1 and TRBJ2-2; D call uncertain. The CDR3 contains 11 residues. Germline V gives CDR1 SQVTM, CDR2 ANQGSEA. The V end was cut by 4 bases, the J end by 7 bases, with 7 bases between. This CDR3 is CSVAEIGELFF. CDR3 nucleotide sequence: TGCAGCGTTGCCGAGATCGGGGAGCTGTTTTTT.

As concerns this clonotype: The junction shows a germline mismatch at one end, possibly a read error. This chain joins TRBV7-6 and TRBJ2-2; 16 bases fit TRBD2. Germline CDR1 is SGHVS and CDR2 is FNYEAQ. The CDR3 is 17 amino acids. The CDR3 DNA is TGTGTCAGCAGCCACGGGACTAGCGGGGGGGCCATTGGGGAGCTGTTTTTT. Translating it yields CVSSHGTSGGAIGELFF.